This T cell receptor beta chain appears in the sequencing data of a study of T cell responses to AZD1222 COVID-19 vaccine. The protocol was immunoSEQ multiplex PCR, while the TCRdb copy is restricted to in-frame clones and leaves out a portion. The profile covers around 150,000 clones, with more than 70% appearing a single time and more than 5% taken by the ten largest. Germline CDR1 and CDR2: MNHEY and SVGAGI. The CDR3 is made up of 12 amino acids. The V end lost 7 bases, the J end lost 7 bases, and 11 bases lay between the germline ends. V usage is TRBV6-5 and J usage is TRBJ2-1, with TRBD2 as a possible D gene (5 bases). The source is an adult in good health. The sequencing here drew on peripheral blood, taken on day 0 of AZD1222 vaccination. The CDR3, as DNA: TGTGCCAGCAAACCCGGCGGGAATGAGCAGTTCTTC. Encoded protein: CASKPGGNEQFF.